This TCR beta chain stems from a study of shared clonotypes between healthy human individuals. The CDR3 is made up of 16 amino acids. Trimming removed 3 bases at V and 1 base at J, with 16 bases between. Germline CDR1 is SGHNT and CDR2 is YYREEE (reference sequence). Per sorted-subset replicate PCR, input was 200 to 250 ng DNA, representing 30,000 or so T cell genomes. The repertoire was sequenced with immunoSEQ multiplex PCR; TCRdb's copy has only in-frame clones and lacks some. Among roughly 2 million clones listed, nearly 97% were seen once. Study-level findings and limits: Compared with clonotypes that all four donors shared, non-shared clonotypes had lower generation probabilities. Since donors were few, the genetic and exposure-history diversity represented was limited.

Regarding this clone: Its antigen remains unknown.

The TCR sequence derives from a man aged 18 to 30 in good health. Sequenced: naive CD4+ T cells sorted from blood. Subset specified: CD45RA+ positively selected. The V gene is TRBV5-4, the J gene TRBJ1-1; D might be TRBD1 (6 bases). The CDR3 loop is CASSSRAEQGNTEAFF. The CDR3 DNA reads TGTGCCAGCAGCTCCCGTGCGGAACAGGGGAACACTGAAGCTTTCTTT. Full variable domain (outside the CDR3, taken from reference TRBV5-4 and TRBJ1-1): ETGVTQSPTHLIKTRGQQVTLRCSSQSGHNTVSWYQQALGQGPQFIFQYYREEENGRGNFPPRFSGLQFPNYSSELNVNALELDDSALYLCASSSRAEQGNTEAFFGQGTRLTVV.